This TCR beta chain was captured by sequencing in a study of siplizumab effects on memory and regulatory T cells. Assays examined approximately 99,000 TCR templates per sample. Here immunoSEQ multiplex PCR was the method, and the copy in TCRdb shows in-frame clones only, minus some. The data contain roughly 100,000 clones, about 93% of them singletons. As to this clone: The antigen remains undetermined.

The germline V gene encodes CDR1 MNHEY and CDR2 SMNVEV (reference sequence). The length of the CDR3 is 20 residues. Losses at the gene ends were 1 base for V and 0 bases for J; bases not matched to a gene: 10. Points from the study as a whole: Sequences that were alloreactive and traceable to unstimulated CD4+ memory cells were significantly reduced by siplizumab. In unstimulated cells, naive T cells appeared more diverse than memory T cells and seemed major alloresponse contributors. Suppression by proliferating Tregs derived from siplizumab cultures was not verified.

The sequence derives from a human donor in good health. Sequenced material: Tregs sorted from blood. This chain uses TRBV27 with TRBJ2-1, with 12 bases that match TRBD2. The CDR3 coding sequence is TGTGCCAGCAGTTTATATGGGCTAGCGGGAGGGCTGAGCTCCTACAATGAGCAGTTCTTC. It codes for CASSLYGLAGGLSSYNEQFF.